The 24 T cell receptor beta chains below were found in one sample sequenced in a study of blood T cell repertoires in COVID-19. Clones were read by immunoSEQ multiplex PCR, and TCRdb kept only the in-frame ones, dropping some. The sample has some 190,000 clones; around 84% are singletons. The sequenced material came from PBMCs or T cells enriched from blood (not recorded which). The receptor set was obtained from a woman under 40 who had recovered from COVID-19.

This clone was seen once. The chain couples TRBV5-5 to TRBJ1-5; D may be TRBD1 (6 bases). The CDR3 has 14 residues. V lost 5 bases and J lost 2, with 11 bases in between. The germline V gene has CDR1 SGHKS and CDR2 YYEKEE (reference sequence). The CDR3 sequence: CASSLSGGNQPQHF. For the CDR3, the DNA is TGTGCCAGCAGTCTATCAGGGGGCAATCAGCCCCAGCATTTT.

V usage is TRBV6-5 and J usage is TRBJ2-1; 9 positions agree with TRBD1. J was trimmed by 9 bases and V by 8 bases; bases with no gene match: 5. Germline V CDR1 and CDR2: MNHEY, SVGAGI. The CDR3 extends over 12 amino acids. CDR3 bases: TGTGCCAGCCGGGACAGGGTTACTGAGCAGTTCTTC. As protein: CASRDRVTEQFF.

The chain employs TRBV6-5 and TRBJ1-1; 8 nucleotides line up with TRBD1. V gave up 4 bases and J gave up 1 base; unmatched junction bases: 2. This CDR3 has 14 residues. Germline loops: CDR1 MNHEY, CDR2 SVGAGI. CDR3 in amino acids: CASSSGTGNTEAFF. Written as DNA, the CDR3 is TGTGCCAGCAGTTCCGGGACAGGGAACACTGAAGCTTTCTTT.

This chain uses TRBV20-1 with TRBJ2-7; 7 positions match TRBD1. The CDR3 length is 11 residues. CDR1 and CDR2 (germline): DFQATT, SNEGSKA (reference sequence). V trimming: 4 bases; J trimming: 4 bases; junction bases outside the gene matches: 1. The CDR3 region has the DNA TGCAGTGCTAAGGGACAGTACGAGCAGTACGTC. This sequence encodes CSAKGQYEQYV.

Notes on this clone: This specimen includes other DNA sequences encoding the same CDR3. V and J are TRBV12-3 or TRBV12-4 and TRBJ1-2; D gene ambiguous. Trimming left V 3 bases short and J 5 bases short, with 10 bases between. The CDR3 has 13 amino acids. The CDR3 protein is CASSFQKNYGYTF. CDR3 nucleotides: TGTGCCAGCAGTTTCCAGAAAAATTATGGCTACACCTTC.

V is TRBV5-6 and J is TRBJ1-1, with D perhaps TRBD1 (6 bases). Germline V gene sequence: CDR1 SGHDT, CDR2 YYEEEE. The ends were cut back, 0 bases at V and 9 bases at J, with 12 bases in the middle. CDR3 length: 13 residues. The CDR3 DNA reads TGTGCCAGCAGCTTGGGGACCGGACAGCAAGCTTTCTTT. Its protein product is CASSLGTGQQAFF.

V gene TRBV7-2 combines with J gene TRBJ2-7; 13 nucleotides agree with TRBD2. V lost 1 base and J lost 6; bases outside the gene matches: 0. This CDR3 region has 14 residues. Germline V lookup: CDR1 SGHTA, CDR2 FQGNSA. CDR3 sequence: CASSLGTSGSEQYF. The CDR3 nucleotides are TGTGCCAGCAGCTTAGGGACTAGCGGGAGCGAGCAGTACTTC.

This chain uses TRBV2 with TRBJ2-2; tentatively, D is TRBD1 (5 bases). The germline gives CDR1 SNHLY, CDR2 FYNNEI. The CDR3 is 17 residues long. Trimming pared 1 base from V and 6 bases from J, leaving 18 bases between. CDR3 in DNA: TGTGCCAGCAGTGAAGTCCCGCAGGGTACTCCTTCCGGGGAGCTGTTTTTT. Encoded protein: CASSEVPQGTPSGELFF.

This clone was seen a single time. J is TRBJ1-5 and V is TRBV28; 8 positions agree with TRBD1. The junction had 11 bases not matched to a gene; V was cut back by 5 bases and J by 2 bases. Per the germline V gene, CDR1 is MDHEN and CDR2 is SYDVKM. The CDR3 has 17 residues. CDR3 residues: CASSTRTGTWGNQPQHF. The CDR3 coding sequence is TGTGCCAGCAGTACTCGGACAGGGACGTGGGGCAATCAGCCCCAGCATTTT.

CDR3 region: CASSLNSPGYGYTF. The CDR3 DNA is TGTGCCAGCAGTTTAAATAGTCCGGGCTATGGCTACACCTTC. The chain recombines TRBV27 with TRBJ1-2; D is unclear. Germline CDR1 MNHEY, CDR2 SMNVEV (reference sequence). CDR3 size: 14 residues. The ends were cut back, 2 bases at V and 4 bases at J, with 11 bases in the middle.

The rearrangement joins TRBV7-9 to TRBJ2-7; 11 positions agree with TRBD2. The V gene end was trimmed by 5 bases and the J gene end by 4 bases; junction bases not matched to a gene: 7. The CDR3 sequence is 15 residues long. Looked up from germline, CDR1 is SEHNR and CDR2 is FQNEAQ (reference sequence). The CDR3 reads CASSRPSGGKYEQYV. In DNA, the CDR3 is TGTGCCAGCAGCCGCCCTAGCGGGGGGAAATACGAGCAGTACGTC.

The chain employs TRBV27 and TRBJ2-1; TRBD2 matches 15 bases. CDR3 length equals 17 residues. Germline V gene data show CDR1 as MNHEY and CDR2 as SMNVEV (reference sequence). Trimming took 8 bases from V and 0 from J; bases not matched to a gene: 5. CDR3 loop: CASRTSGGASSYNEQFF. CDR3 nucleotides: TGTGCCAGCCGGACTAGCGGGGGGGCTAGCTCCTACAATGAGCAGTTCTTC.

The V call is TRBV11-2, the J call TRBJ2-3; D remains unclear. V was pared by 1 base and J by 2 bases, with 10 bases between. CDR3 length: 15 amino acids. In germline, CDR1 is SGHAT, CDR2 FQNNGV. CDR3: CASSLGLLVTDTQYF. The CDR3 DNA reads TGTGCCAGCAGCTTAGGGTTACTCGTCACAGATACGCAGTATTTT. The variable domain in full, completed from reference TRBV11-2 and TRBJ2-3, reads EAGVAQSPRYKIIEKRQSVAFWCNPISGHATLYWYQQILGQGPKLLIQFQNNGVVDDSQLPKDRFSAERLKGVDSTLKIQPAKLEDSAVYLCASSLGLLVTDTQYFGPGTRLTVL.

Of note for this clone: The sample contains more than one DNA sequence encoding this CDR3. V gene TRBV21-1 combines with J gene TRBJ1-1; TRBD1 is the table's D call, not checked against the DNA. TRBV21-1 constitutes a pseudogene. The CDR3 has 18 residues. The CDR3 is CASSKEDPRDRVNTEAFF. The CDR3 DNA reads TGTGCCAGCAGCAAAGAAGATCCCCGGGACAGGGTGAACACTGAAGCCTTCTTT.

DNA for the CDR3: TGTGCCAGCAGTGTTGACAGGGGGCTTGGCTACACCTTC. Protein product: CASSVDRGLGYTF. The chain links TRBV3-1 (or the pseudogene TRBV3-2) to TRBJ1-2; 10 positions agree with TRBD1. The V and J ends lost 6 bases and 7 bases, in that order; junction bases with no gene match: 5. The germline CDR1 and CDR2 sequences are LGHDT and YNNKEL (reference sequence). This CDR3 contains 13 residues.

Worth noting for this clone: Other nucleotide sequences in the sample specify the same CDR3. The chain carries TRBV6-5 and TRBJ2-1; perhaps TRBD2 as D (5 bases). Germline loops: CDR1 MNHEY, CDR2 SVGAGI. V gave up 5 bases and J gave up 0 bases, with 11 bases separating them. There are 15 residues in the CDR3. This CDR3 reads CASSSSGSSYNEQFF. CDR3 sequence (DNA): TGTGCCAGCAGTAGCTCGGGGAGCTCCTACAATGAGCAGTTCTTC.

The chain employs TRBV4-2 and TRBJ2-1; D may be TRBD2 (5 bases). V was shortened by 4 bases and J by 10 bases, with 14 bases between the two germline ends. The length of the CDR3 is 13 residues. In germline, CDR1 is LGHNA, CDR2 YNFKEQ. The CDR3 sequence is CASSPLEVREQFF. CDR3 in DNA: TGTGCCAGCAGCCCACTAGAAGTTCGAGAGCAGTTCTTC.

This clone was recorded once. The chain uses TRBV7-8 and TRBJ1-5, with 12 bases aligning to TRBD1. Germline CDR1 is SGHVS and CDR2 is FQNEAQ. The CDR3 covers 17 residues. With 5 bases clipped from V and 6 bases from J, the junction kept 11 bases outside the gene matches. The CDR3 bases are TGTGCCAGCAGCCGCGGGACAGGGGGCTCTATTGGTCAGCCCCAGCATTTT. Translating it yields CASSRGTGGSIGQPQHF.

V usage is TRBV11-3 and J usage is TRBJ2-1; possible D gene TRBD2, 5 bases. The CDR3 totals 13 residues. Trimming took off 5 bases at V and 6 bases at J, with 11 bases between the two ends. Germline V gene lookup returns CDR1 SGHNT and CDR2 YENEEA. The CDR3 is CASSTRTLNEQFF. The CDR3 DNA follows: TGTGCCAGCAGCACTAGAACACTCAATGAGCAGTTCTTC.

In its sample, this clone was seen once. The chain carries TRBV19 and TRBJ1-2; 8 bases are shared with TRBD1. The trim removed 5 bases at V and 4 bases at J, leaving 3 bases unmatched. Looked up from germline, CDR1 is LNHDA and CDR2 is SQIVND (reference sequence). This CDR3 is built from 13 residues. The CDR3 spells CASSLDRGYGYTF. The CDR3 DNA sequence: TGTGCCAGTAGTCTCGACAGGGGCTATGGCTACACCTTC.

The chain employs TRBV10-3 and TRBJ1-6, with D maybe TRBD1 (6 bases). CDR3 length: 13 amino acids. V was pared by 11 bases and J by 6 bases, with 14 bases between. Germline values: CDR1 ENHRY, CDR2 SYGVKD. This CDR3 is CALQQGPNSPLHF. CDR3 DNA: TGTGCCCTCCAGCAGGGGCCTAATTCACCCCTCCACTTT.

This clone was detected only a few times. This chain uses TRBV19 with TRBJ2-2, with D hard to call. Trimming removed 10 bases at V and 4 bases at J, with 19 bases between. Per the germline V gene, CDR1 is LNHDA and CDR2 is SQIVND (reference sequence). This CDR3 contains 15 residues. CDR3 in amino acids: CATQPSGQITGELFF. CDR3 DNA sequence: TGTGCCACCCAGCCATCGGGTCAGATCACCGGGGAGCTGTTTTTT.

The chain links TRBV28 to TRBJ1-2; no definite D call. The CDR3 length is 12 residues. Germline CDR1 reads MDHEN; CDR2 reads SYDVKM. Trimming pared 6 bases from V and 4 bases from J, leaving 9 bases between. The CDR3: CASRAFLYGYTF. The CDR3 bases are TGTGCCAGCAGGGCCTTTCTCTATGGCTACACCTTC.

The chain couples TRBV6-4 to TRBJ2-5, with 11 positions matching TRBD2. Germline V CDR1 and CDR2: MRHNA, SNTAGT. This CDR3 region has 15 residues. V shed 4 bases and J 5 bases; nucleotides not matched to a gene: 6. CDR3 loop: CASSGLAGSVETQYF. Here the CDR3 DNA reads TGTGCCAGCAGTGGACTAGCGGGGTCTGTGGAGACCCAGTACTTC.